Presented here are 2 T cell receptor beta chains from one specimen sequenced in a study of T cell clusters in autoimmune cytopenias. TRB was amplified from roughly 0.25 ug of peripheral blood genomic DNA per sample. TRB was amplified by touch-down multiplex PCR, primer pools A and B combined. From its re-call of the multiplex PCR reads, TCRdb lists each CDR3 protein once, without DNA. The sample shows 11,000 or so distinct CDR3 sequences, and roughly 21% sits with its ten largest clones. This sample also belongs to another study, concerning T cell repertoires in aging, cancer and after chemotherapy.

Sequences were obtained from peripheral blood. The receptors stem from a human donor in good health.

The CDR3 here is CASSYSSFNNEKLFF. V gene TRBV6-5 combines with J gene TRBJ1-4. This CDR3 contains 15 residues. Germline CDR1 is MNHEY and CDR2 is SVGAGI.

Considering frequency, this clonotype is medium-sized. This rearrangement joins TRBV29-1 to TRBJ1-5; absent DNA, TCRdb's TRBD1 call cannot be checked. From germline, CDR1 is SQVTM and CDR2 ANQGSEA. This CDR3 comprises 13 residues. CDR3 loop: CSVANRVGQPQHF.